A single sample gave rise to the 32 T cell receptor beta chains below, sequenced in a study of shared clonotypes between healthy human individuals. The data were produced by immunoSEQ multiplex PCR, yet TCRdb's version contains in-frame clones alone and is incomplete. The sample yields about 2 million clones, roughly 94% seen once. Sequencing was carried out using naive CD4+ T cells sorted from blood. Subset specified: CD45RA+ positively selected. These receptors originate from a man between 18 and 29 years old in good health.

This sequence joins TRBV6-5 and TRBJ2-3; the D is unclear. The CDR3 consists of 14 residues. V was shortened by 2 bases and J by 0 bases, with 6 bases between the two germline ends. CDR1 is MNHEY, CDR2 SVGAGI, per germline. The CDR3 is CASSYASSTDTQYF. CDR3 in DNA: TGTGCCAGCAGTTACGCCTCTAGCACAGATACGCAGTATTTT.

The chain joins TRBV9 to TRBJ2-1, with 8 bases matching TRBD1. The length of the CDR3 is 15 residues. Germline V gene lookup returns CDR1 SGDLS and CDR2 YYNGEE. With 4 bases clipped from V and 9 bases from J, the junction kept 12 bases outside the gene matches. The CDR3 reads CASSPQGAVWTEQFF. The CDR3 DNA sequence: TGTGCCAGCAGCCCGCAGGGGGCAGTATGGACTGAGCAGTTCTTC.

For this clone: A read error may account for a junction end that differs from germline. CDR3 loop: CTDKTGEQYF. The CDR3 nucleotides are TGCACCGACAAAACGGGGGAGCAGTACTTC. The chain employs TRBV27 and TRBJ2-7; TRBD2 might be the D (5 bases). Germline V gene data show CDR1 as MNHEY and CDR2 as SMNVEV (reference sequence). The CDR3 spans 10 residues.

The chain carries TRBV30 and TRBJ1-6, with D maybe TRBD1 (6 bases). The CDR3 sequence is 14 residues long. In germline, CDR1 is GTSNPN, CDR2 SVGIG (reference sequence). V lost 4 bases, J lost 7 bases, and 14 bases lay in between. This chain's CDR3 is CAWNPGATNSPLHF. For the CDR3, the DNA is TGTGCCTGGAACCCAGGGGCGACGAATTCACCCCTCCACTTT.

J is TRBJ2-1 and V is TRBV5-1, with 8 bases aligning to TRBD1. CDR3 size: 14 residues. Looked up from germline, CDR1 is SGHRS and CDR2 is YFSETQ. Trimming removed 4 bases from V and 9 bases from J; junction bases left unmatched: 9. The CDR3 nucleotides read TGCGCCAGCAGCCTCGGACAGGGACCCCTTGAGCAGTTCTTC. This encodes CASSLGQGPLEQFF. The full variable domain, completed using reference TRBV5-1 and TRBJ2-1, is KAGVTQTPRYLIKTRGQQVTLSCSPISGHRSVSWYQQTPGQGLQFLFEYFSETQRNKGNFPGRFSGRQFSNSRSEMNVSTLELGDSALYLCASSLGQGPLEQFFGPGTRLTVL.

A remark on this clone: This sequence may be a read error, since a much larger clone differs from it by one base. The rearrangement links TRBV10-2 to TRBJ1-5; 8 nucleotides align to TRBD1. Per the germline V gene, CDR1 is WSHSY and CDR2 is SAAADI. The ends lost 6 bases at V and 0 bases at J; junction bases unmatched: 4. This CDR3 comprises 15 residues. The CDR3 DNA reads TGCGCCAGCAGCTTGACAGGGGATAGCAATCAGCCCCAGCATTTT. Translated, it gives CASSLTGDSNQPQHF.

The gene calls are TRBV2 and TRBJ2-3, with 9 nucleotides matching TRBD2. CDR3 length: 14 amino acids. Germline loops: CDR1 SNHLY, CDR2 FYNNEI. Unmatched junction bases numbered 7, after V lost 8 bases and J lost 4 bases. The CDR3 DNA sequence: TGTGCCAGCGTTAGCGGGGGATTCGCAGATACGCAGTATTTT. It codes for CASVSGGFADTQYF.

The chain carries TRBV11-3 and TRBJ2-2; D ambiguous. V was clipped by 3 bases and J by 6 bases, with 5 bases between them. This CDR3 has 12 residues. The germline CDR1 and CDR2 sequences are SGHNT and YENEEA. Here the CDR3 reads CASSLVAGELFF. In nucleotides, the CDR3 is TGTGCCAGCAGCTTGGTGGCCGGGGAGCTGTTTTTT. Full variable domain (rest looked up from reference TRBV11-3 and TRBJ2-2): EAGVVQSPRYKIIEKKQPVAFWCNPISGHNTLYWYLQNLGQGPELLIRYENEEAVDDSQLPKDRFSAERLKGVDSTLKIQPAELGDSAVYLCASSLVAGELFFGEGSRLTVL.

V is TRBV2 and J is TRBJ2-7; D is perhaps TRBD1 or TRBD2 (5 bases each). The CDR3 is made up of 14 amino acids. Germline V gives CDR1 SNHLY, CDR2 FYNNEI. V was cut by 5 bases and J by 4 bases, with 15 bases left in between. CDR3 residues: CASSTGTAAYEQYF. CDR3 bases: TGTGCCAGCAGTACCGGGACGGCGGCTTACGAGCAGTACTTC.

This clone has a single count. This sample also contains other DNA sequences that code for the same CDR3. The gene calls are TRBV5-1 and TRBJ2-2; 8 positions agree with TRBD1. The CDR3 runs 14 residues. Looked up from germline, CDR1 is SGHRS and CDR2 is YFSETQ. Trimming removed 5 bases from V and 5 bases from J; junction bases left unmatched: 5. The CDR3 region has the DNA TGCGCCAGCAGGCAGGGGGCAGGAACCGGGGAGCTGTTTTTT. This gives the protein CASRQGAGTGELFF.

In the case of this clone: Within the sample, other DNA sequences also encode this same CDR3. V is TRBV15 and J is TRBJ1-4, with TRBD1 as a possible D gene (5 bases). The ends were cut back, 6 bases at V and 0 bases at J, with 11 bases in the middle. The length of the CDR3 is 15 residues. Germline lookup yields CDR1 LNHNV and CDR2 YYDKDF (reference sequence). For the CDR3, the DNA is TGTGCCACCAGTCGCGGGGCCGCAACTAATGAAAAACTGTTTTTT. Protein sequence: CATSRGAATNEKLFF.

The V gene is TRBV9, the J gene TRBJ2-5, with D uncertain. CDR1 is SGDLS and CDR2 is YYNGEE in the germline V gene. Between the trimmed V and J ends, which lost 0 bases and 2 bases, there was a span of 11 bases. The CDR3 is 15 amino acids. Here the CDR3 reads CASSVDAAGQETQYF. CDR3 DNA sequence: TGTGCCAGCAGCGTAGACGCGGCAGGACAAGAGACCCAGTACTTC.

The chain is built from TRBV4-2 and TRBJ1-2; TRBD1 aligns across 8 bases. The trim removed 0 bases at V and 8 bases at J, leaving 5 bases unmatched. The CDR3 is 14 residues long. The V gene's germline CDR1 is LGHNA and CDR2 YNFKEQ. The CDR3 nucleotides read TGTGCCAGCAGCCAAGATGGGACAGGCGACGGCTACACCTTC. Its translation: CASSQDGTGDGYTF.

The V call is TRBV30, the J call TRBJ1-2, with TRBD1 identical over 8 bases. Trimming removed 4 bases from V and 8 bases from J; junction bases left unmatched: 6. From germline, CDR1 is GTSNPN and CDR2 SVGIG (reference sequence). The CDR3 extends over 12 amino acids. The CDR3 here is CAWTGGLYGYTF. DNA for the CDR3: TGTGCCTGGACAGGGGGCTTGTACGGCTACACCTTC.

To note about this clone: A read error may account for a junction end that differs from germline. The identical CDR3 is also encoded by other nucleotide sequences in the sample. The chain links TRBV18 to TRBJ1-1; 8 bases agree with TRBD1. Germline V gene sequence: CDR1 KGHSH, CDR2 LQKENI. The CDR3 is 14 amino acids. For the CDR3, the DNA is TGTGCCAGCTCTCCACAGGGGGTGGGTACTGAAGCTTTCTTT. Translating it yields CASSPQGVGTEAFF.

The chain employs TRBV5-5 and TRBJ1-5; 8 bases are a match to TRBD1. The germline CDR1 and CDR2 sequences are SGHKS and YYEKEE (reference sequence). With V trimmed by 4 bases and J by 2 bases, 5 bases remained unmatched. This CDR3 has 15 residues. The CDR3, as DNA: TGTGCCAGCAGCCCAGGGGGCGTGGGCAATCAGCCCCAGCATTTT. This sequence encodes CASSPGGVGNQPQHF.

The CDR3 bases are TGTGCCAGCAGTGTGGGACCAGGAGAGCAGTACTTC. Its translation: CASSVGPGEQYF. This chain links TRBV25-1 with TRBJ2-7; D is perhaps TRBD1 or TRBD2 (5 bases each). The CDR3 has 12 residues. Trimming shortened V by 4 bases and J by 7 bases, and 11 bases separated the two germline ends. Germline loops: CDR1 MGHDK, CDR2 SYGVNS.

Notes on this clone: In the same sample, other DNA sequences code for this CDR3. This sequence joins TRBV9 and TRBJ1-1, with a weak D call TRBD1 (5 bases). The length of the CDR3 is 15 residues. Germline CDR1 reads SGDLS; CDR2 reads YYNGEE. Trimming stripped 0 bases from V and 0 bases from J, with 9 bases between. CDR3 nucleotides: TGTGCCAGCAGCGTAGAGGGAGGGGTGAACACTGAAGCTTTCTTT. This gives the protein CASSVEGGVNTEAFF.

The CDR3 DNA sequence: TGTGCCAGCAGTGTGGAGGCCGATGAAAAACTGTTTTTT. Translation gives CASSVEADEKLFF. The genes are TRBV2 and TRBJ1-4; D uncertain. Looked up from germline, CDR1 is SNHLY and CDR2 is FYNNEI. The germline V and J ends were trimmed by 4 bases and 6 bases, with 9 bases remaining between them. The CDR3 is 13 amino acids.

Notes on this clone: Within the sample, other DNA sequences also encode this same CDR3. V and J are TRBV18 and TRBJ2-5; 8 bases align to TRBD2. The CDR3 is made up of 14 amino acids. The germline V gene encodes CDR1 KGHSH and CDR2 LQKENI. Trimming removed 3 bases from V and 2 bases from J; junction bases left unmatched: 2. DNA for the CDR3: TGTGCCAGCTCACCGGGGACTAGGCAAGAGACCCAGTACTTC. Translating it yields CASSPGTRQETQYF.

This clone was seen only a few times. The CDR3 sequence: CASGHVGPDTQYF. Written as DNA, the CDR3 is TGTGCCAGCGGACATGTGGGCCCAGATACGCAGTATTTT. This chain uses TRBV7-6 with TRBJ2-3; possibly TRBD1 for D (5 bases). The germline V and J ends were trimmed by 8 bases and 4 bases, with 13 bases remaining between them. CDR3 size: 13 residues. Germline CDR1 is SGHVS and CDR2 is FNYEAQ.

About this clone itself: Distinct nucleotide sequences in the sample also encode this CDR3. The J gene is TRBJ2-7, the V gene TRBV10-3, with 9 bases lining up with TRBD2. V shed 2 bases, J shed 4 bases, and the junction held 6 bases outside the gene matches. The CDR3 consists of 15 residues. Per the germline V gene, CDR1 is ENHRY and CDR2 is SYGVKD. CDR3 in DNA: TGTGCCATCAGTGAGGGGATTAGCGGGAGTTACGAGCAGTACTTC. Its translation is CAISEGISGSYEQYF.

The CDR3 bases are TGTGCCAGCAGTCAGGGCCGGTACACTGAAGCTTTCTTT. Translating gives CASSQGRYTEAFF. The chain is built from TRBV6-1 and TRBJ1-1, with a possible D match to TRBD1 (5 bases). V lost 5 bases and J lost 3, with 10 bases in between. Per germline, CDR1 MNHNS and CDR2 SASEGT. The CDR3 loop spans 13 amino acids.

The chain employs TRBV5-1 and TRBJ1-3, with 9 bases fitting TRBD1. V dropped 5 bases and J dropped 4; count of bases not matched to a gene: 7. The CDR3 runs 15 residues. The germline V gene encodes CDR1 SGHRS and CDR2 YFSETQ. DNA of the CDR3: TGCGCCAGCAGGTCGGGACAGGGCGTGGGAAACACCATATATTTT. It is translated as CASRSGQGVGNTIYF.

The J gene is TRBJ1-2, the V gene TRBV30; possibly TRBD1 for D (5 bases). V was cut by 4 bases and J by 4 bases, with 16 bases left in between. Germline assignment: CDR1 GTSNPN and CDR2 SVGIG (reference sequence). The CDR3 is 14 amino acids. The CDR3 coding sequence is TGTGCCTGGAATAAGGGACTTCGGGGCTATGGCTACACCTTC. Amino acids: CAWNKGLRGYGYTF.

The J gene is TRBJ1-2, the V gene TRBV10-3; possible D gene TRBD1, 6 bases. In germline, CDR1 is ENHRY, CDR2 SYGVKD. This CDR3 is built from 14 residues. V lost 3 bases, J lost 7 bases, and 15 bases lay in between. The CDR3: CAISEGGGARGYTF. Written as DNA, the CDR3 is TGTGCCATCAGTGAAGGCGGGGGGGCGCGTGGCTACACCTTC.

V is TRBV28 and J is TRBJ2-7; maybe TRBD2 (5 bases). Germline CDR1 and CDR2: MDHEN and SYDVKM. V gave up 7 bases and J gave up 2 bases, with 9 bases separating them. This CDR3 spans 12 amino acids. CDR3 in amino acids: CASTRDAYEQYF. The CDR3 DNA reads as TGTGCCAGCACCCGGGATGCCTACGAGCAGTACTTC.

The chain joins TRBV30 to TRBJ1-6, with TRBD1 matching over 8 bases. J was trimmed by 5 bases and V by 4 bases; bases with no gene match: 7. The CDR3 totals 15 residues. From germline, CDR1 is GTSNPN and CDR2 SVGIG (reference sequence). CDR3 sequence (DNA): TGTGCCTGGACCCGACAGGGGAAGAATAATTCACCCCTCCACTTT. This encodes CAWTRQGKNNSPLHF.

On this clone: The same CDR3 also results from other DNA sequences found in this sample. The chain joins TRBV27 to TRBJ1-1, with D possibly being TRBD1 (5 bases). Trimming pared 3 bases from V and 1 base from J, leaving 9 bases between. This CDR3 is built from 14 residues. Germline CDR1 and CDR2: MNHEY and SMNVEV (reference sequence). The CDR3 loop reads CASSLRQQNTEAFF. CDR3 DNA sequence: TGTGCCAGCAGTTTGCGACAGCAGAACACTGAAGCTTTCTTT.

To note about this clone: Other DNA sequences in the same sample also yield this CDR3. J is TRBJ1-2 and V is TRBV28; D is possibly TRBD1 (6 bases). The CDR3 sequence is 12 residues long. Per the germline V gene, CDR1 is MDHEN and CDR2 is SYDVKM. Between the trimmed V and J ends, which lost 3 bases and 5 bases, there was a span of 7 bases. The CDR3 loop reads CASSLQGYGYTF. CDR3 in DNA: TGTGCCAGCAGTTTGCAGGGGTATGGCTACACCTTC.

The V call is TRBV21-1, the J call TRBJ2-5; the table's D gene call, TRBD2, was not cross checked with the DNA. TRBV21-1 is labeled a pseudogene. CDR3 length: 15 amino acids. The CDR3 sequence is CASSPQRAEQETQYF. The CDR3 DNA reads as TGTGCCAGCAGCCCTCAGCGGGCGGAACAAGAGACCCAGTACTTC.

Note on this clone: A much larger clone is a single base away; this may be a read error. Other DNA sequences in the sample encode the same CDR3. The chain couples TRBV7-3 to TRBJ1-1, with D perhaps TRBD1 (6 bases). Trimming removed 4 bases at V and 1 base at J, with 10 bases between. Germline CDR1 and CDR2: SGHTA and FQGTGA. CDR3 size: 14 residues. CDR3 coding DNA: TGTGCCAGCAGCTCCGGACAGCCGAACACTGAAGCTTTCTTT. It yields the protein CASSSGQPNTEAFF.